One sample yielded the 14 T cell receptor beta chains listed below, sequenced in a study of cytomegalovirus exposure and HLA in healthy donors (dated by TCRdb to the late 2010s). Libraries were constructed by the immunoSEQ multiplex PCR assay. TCRdb holds this immuneACCESS table with in-frame rearrangements only. Some clones are missing; in checked studies, unresolved V genes explain under half, and the rest has no known cause. The sample yields approximately 220,000 clones; about 83% were counted once. The leading ten clones occupy approximately 2.5% of the sample. Sequencing was carried out using PBMCs. These receptors originate from a man younger than 35 in good health and CMV-seronegative.

Remarks on this clone: Other DNA sequences from this sample encode an identical CDR3 as well. The chain joins TRBV29-1 to TRBJ2-5; D may be TRBD1 (6 bases). Between the trimmed V and J ends, which lost 5 bases and 1 base, there was a span of 8 bases. Germline V CDR1 and CDR2: SQVTM, ANQGSEA. This CDR3 region has 12 residues. The CDR3 loop is CSVSDSQETQYF. In DNA form, the CDR3 reads TGCAGCGTTTCGGACAGCCAAGAGACCCAGTACTTC.

This clone showed up just a few times. V and J are TRBV7-2 and TRBJ2-7; 14 bases align to TRBD2. V lost 5 bases to trimming and J lost 10 bases; unmatched junction nucleotides: 4. There are 13 residues in the CDR3. Per germline, CDR1 SGHTA and CDR2 FQGNSA. CDR3 bases: TGTGCCAGCAGCCTGGGACTAGCGGGAGCACAGTACTTC. Protein: CASSLGLAGAQYF.

The chain carries TRBV19 and TRBJ2-7, with 7 nucleotides matching TRBD1. Losses at the gene ends were 6 bases for V and 2 bases for J; bases not matched to a gene: 7. The CDR3 is made up of 14 amino acids. CDR1 is LNHDA and CDR2 is SQIVND in the germline V gene (reference sequence). DNA for the CDR3: TGTGCCAGTAGGGACCGGACAGGTACCTACGAGCAGTACTTC. Encoded protein: CASRDRTGTYEQYF.

This clone was detected only a few times. The V call is TRBV6-1, the J call TRBJ1-2; D perhaps matches TRBD1 (6 bases). V lost 10 bases, J lost 4 bases, and 16 bases lay in between. Looked up from germline, CDR1 is MNHNS and CDR2 is SASEGT. This CDR3 region has 13 residues. The DNA for the CDR3 is TGTGCCACCACCGGGGGGCGAGGCTATGGCTACACCTTC. Amino acids: CATTGGRGYGYTF.

Note on this clone: Compared with germline, one end of the junction differs, possibly owing to a read error. This chain uses TRBV7-9 with TRBJ1-4; D is undetermined. This CDR3 has 12 residues. Germline values: CDR1 SEHNR, CDR2 FQNEAQ (reference sequence). CDR3 in DNA: TGTGCCAGCAGCCATACTACTGAAAAACTGTTTTTT. This gives the protein CASSHTTEKLFF.

The chain joins TRBV29-1 to TRBJ2-7, with TRBD1 matching over 8 bases. The CDR3 contains 14 residues. V was clipped by 6 bases and J by 2 bases; unmatched bases: 9. Germline V lookup: CDR1 SQVTM, CDR2 ANQGSEA. The CDR3 nucleotides are TGCAGCGTCGCCTACGGACAGGGAACCTACGAGCAGTACTTC. The encoded protein is CSVAYGQGTYEQYF.

The CDR3 DNA reads as TGTGCCAGCAGCCCCGGGTCGGACAGGGACACTGAAGCTTTCTTT. Protein: CASSPGSDRDTEAFF. This sequence joins TRBV5-4 and TRBJ1-1; 8 nucleotides match TRBD1. The CDR3 is 15 residues long. V dropped 4 bases and J dropped 3; count of bases not matched to a gene: 8. The V gene's germline CDR1 is SGHNT and CDR2 YYREEE (reference sequence).

The chain carries TRBV7-8 and TRBJ2-7; unclear D gene. CDR1 SGHVS and CDR2 FQNEAQ come from the germline V gene. This CDR3 comprises 17 residues. The V end was cut by 1 base, the J end by 0 bases, with 16 bases between. Here the CDR3 reads CASSLVYEVRSSYEQYF. The CDR3 nucleotides read TGTGCCAGCAGCTTAGTGTATGAGGTTAGGAGCTCCTACGAGCAGTACTTC.

The chain couples TRBV27 to TRBJ2-7; D gene unclear. Germline values: CDR1 MNHEY, CDR2 SMNVEV (reference sequence). The CDR3 sequence is 14 residues long. V was clipped by 2 bases and J by 2 bases, with 10 bases between them. Here the CDR3 DNA reads TGTGCCAGCAGTTTAGGTGCAGGAACCTACGAGCAGTACTTC. It translates to CASSLGAGTYEQYF.

The chain couples TRBV5-4 to TRBJ2-1; the D gene is possibly TRBD2 (5 bases). The CDR3 consists of 13 residues. Trimming took 2 bases from V and 5 from J, leaving 8 bases between them. The germline V gene has CDR1 SGHNT and CDR2 YYREEE (reference sequence). The CDR3 DNA follows: TGTGCCAGCAGCTTTCGGGGAAACAATGAGCAGTTCTTC. Its translation is CASSFRGNNEQFF.

This clone came up a few times. The chain couples TRBV5-6 to TRBJ2-3; D gene uncertain. With 1 base removed from V and 0 bases from J, the gap between germline ends came to 3 bases. The germline V gene has CDR1 SGHDT and CDR2 YYEEEE. The CDR3 spans 13 residues. The CDR3 DNA reads as TGTGCCAGCAGCTTGACTAGCACAGATACGCAGTATTTT. Translating gives CASSLTSTDTQYF.

This clone was seen once. The rearrangement links TRBV7-8 to TRBJ2-1; D remains unclear. The ends were cut back, 7 bases at V and 1 base at J, with 14 bases in the middle. The CDR3 extends over 15 amino acids. Germline CDR1 reads SGHVS; CDR2 reads FQNEAQ. CDR3: CASINSVRSYNEQFF. Written as DNA, the CDR3 is TGTGCCAGCATCAACTCTGTGCGGTCCTACAATGAGCAGTTCTTC.

The rearrangement links TRBV4-3 to TRBJ2-5, with unresolved D. Looked up from germline, CDR1 is LGHNA and CDR2 is YSLEER. The CDR3 length is 17 residues. V shed 0 bases and J shed 2 bases, with 16 bases lying between them. CDR3 sequence (DNA): TGCGCCAGCAGCCAAGACCCACCCCCAAGTAGACAAGAGACCCAGTACTTC. It codes for CASSQDPPPSRQETQYF.

This chain connects TRBV28 to TRBJ1-2, with D perhaps matching TRBD1 (6 bases). The CDR3 sequence is 14 residues long. Germline CDR1 is MDHEN and CDR2 is SYDVKM. V lost 4 bases to trimming and J lost 3 bases, with 12 bases between them. The CDR3 sequence: CASSSGAVDYGYTF. CDR3 in DNA: TGTGCCAGCAGTTCAGGGGCTGTTGACTATGGCTACACCTTC.